This is a list of T cell receptor beta chains from one sample in a study of T cell clonotyping in hematopoietic cell transplantation. The repertoire was sequenced with immunoSEQ multiplex PCR; TCRdb's copy has only in-frame clones and lacks some. The sample includes about 38,000 clones, 95% seen only once; the top ten take about 1.6%. Material: peripheral blood mononuclear cells, obtained before stem cell transplant. Receptors originate from a man aged 40-55 years with chronic myeloid leukemia. Some clones in this sample may be carry-over from other donors' samples. CDR3s include the opening cysteine and the closing phenylalanine or tryptophan. D genes are given only for firm matches. Not every row has a clone size; where given, it reads once, few, many or a size class.

TRBJ1-2 TRBV9 . . TGTGCCAGCAGCGTAGGCTCGGAAATACTCTATGGCTACACCTTC CASSVGSEILYGYTF
TRBJ1-1 TRBV27 TRBD1 . TGTGCCAGCAGTCCAGGACAGGGAAGGGCCACTGAAGCTTTCTTT CASSPGQGRATEAFF
TRBJ2-7 TRBV27 . . TGTGCCAGCAGTTTAACTGTCCGGGAGCACTACTACGAGCAGTACTTC CASSLTVREHYYEQYF
TRBJ1-2 TRBV9 . few TGTGCCAGCAGCGGGCGGACAGCGGATGGCTACACCTTC CASSGRTADGYTF
TRBJ2-7 TRBV2 . . TGTGCCAGCGCAGATAGGCAGGGAACGGGCGAGCAGTACTTC CASADRQGTGEQYF
TRBJ1-1 TRBV9 . . TGTGCCAGCAGCGTTGGAGGGGCCACTGAAGCTTTCTTT CASSVGGATEAFF
TRBJ2-7 TRBV4-3 TRBD2 . TGCGCCAGCAGCCAAGTTCGGGGTGGGCTAGCGGGGCAGGGGGAGCAGTACTTC CASSQVRGGLAGQGEQYF
TRBJ1-2 TRBV11-2 . . TGTGCCAGCAGCTTCTTTAATTACGTAACAGATTCTAACTATGGCTACACCTTC CASSFFNYVTDSNYGYTF
TRBJ1-2 TRBV7-9 TRBD1 . TGTGCCAGCAGACCCTGGACAGGGCAGGTCTATGGCTACACCTTC CASRPWTGQVYGYTF
TRBJ1-2 TRBV30 . . TGTGCCTGGAGTTCGGGAGACTATGGCTACACCTTC CAWSSGDYGYTF